This T cell receptor (beta chain) emerged from a study of identical twins (dated by TCRdb to 2016 to 2017). Context from the whole study: To test whether fetal clonotypes persist, this study deep-sequenced TCR alpha and beta repertoires from monozygotic twins, from unrelated adults of various ages, and from cord blood. Replicate twin experiments were performed at different times using different library preparation protocols to rule out contamination.

Results the study describes overall, beyond this receptor: Out-of-frame TCR alpha sharing in monozygotic twins was systematically underestimated by recombination models, whereas sharing between unrelated individuals was in agreement with the recombination models. In beta out-of-frame sequences, excess twin sharing was weaker, because having fewer shared sequences lowered the signal-to-noise ratio. Because the same donors could not be followed over many years, the conclusions relied on cross-sectional statistical analysis. Compared with coincidental sharing between unrelated individuals, out-of-frame TCR alpha sequences shared between twins showed an excess of sequences with low generation probability. Abundant cord blood beta clonotypes carried fewer insertions; young adult naive repertoires showed a weaker similar trend, while memory repertoires showed none. Invariant T cells such as MAIT and iNKT could partly confound zero-insertion analyses, though diverse VJ usage argued against this for most clonotypes.

All donors were healthy Caucasians. Three pairs of female monozygotic twins, all aged about 18 to 29 years, made up the twin cohort. Peripheral blood mononuclear cells were the source from which RNA for the TCR libraries was isolated. The library was produced with 5' RACE. Reads for this sample came from an Illumina HiSeq 2000. A universal primer binding site was introduced by template switching, and a unique molecular identifier was present in the final cDNA, enabling accurate counting of TCR cDNA molecules. Specific primers in the conserved constant-segment region were used to synthesize first-strand cDNA for the TCR alpha and beta chains. To control for contamination, each cDNA library was double barcoded with a SMART-Mk sample barcode plus Illumina barcodes. TruSeq adapter sequences and Illumina sample barcodes were added in two successive PCR steps. The Illumina HiSeq platform was used with custom primers to sequence TCR alpha and beta cDNA libraries. Per the authors' processing: MiGEC processed the raw reads to extract unique molecular identifiers, while MiXCR was used to determine the CDR3 positions. For each individual, recombination models were inferred using an EM algorithm with the repgenHMM and IGoR tools. The analysis of shared clonotypes was done with the tcR package in R, with sharing normalized by the product of cloneset sizes. To study raw recombination free of thymic and clonal selection effects, out-of-frame nonproductive sequences were analyzed. Using fastp at Q25 and MiXCR, TCRdb reprocessed the public reads and kept productive beta chains. Entries are consolidated by CDR3 protein sequence, retaining the most common genes and DNA. The V and J calls here are based on TCRdb, not the publication. The sample contains some 790,000 distinct CDR3 sequences, roughly 18% of them found a single time. Clones ranked in the top ten supply less than 15% of the sample.

As to this clonotype: No antigen is known for it. Base quality data are lacking; no much larger clone is found one base away.

Trimming removed 1 base from V and 1 base from J; the gene matches leave 10 bases unexplained. Per the germline V gene (reference sequence), SGHAT is the CDR1 and FQDESV is the CDR2. The CDR3 starts with the cysteine, ends with the phenylalanine, and has 19 residues. Of the read, only the CDR3 DNA is kept; its 57 bases are in frame from base 1. The same data also went into a second study, on T cells expressing NK-cell markers. According to the second study: TCR beta-chain repertoires were profiled in sorted CD3+CD56+NKG2C+, CD3+CD56+NKG2C- and CD3+CD56-NKG2C+ T-cell subsets from fewer than 10 donors. Of the eight sequenced donors, seven were found to be HCMV-seropositive and one was found to be HCMV-seronegative. In several experiments an anti-gammadeltaTCR antibody was added to restrict sorting to alphabetaTCR-expressing T cells. In roughly 6 donors, the dominant CD3+CD56+NKG2C+ clonotypes were found to rank among the top 10 CD8+ clonotypes and to make up about 1.0-8% of CD8+ T cells. Those dominant clonotypes were again the most abundant among CD3+CD56-NKG2C+ cells in a handful of donors, at 28.3-60.1%. Whether the expanded NKG2C-expressing T cell clones were specific for HCMV antigens remained unclear. The study sequenced eight donors, all healthy volunteers chosen at random: three men and five women. To determine HCMV serostatus, a commercial ELISA kit was used to detect HCMV-specific IgG in serum. For roughly 6 donors, bulk peripheral blood T-cell repertoires were also sequenced from unsorted PBMC. Reads were demultiplexed and grouped by UMI with MIGEC, and clonotypes were assembled and quantified with MiTCR. To exclude erroneous sequences, only TCR cDNA sequences supported by at least two reads were retained. Downstream repertoire analysis used the tcR package, and clonotypes were matched across fractions by CDR3 nucleotide sequence plus V segment. VDJmatch was used to annotate antigen specificity against VDJdb, with one amino acid substitution in CDR3 permitted.

Recombination connected TRBV11-1 to TRBJ2-1; 10 of the junction bases match TRBD2. This receptor was obtained from a young woman in good health. Sequenced material: PBMCs. Here the CDR3 is given as CASSLGRMLAGDSYNEQFF. The nucleotides read TGTGCCAGCAGCTTAGGACGAATGCTAGCGGGAGATTCCTACAATGAGCAGTTCTTC.